The sequence of this TCR beta chain was determined in a study of blood T cells in healthy people across ages. Through a sample-barcoded 5' primer and a J-beta primer mix, a second PCR was run for roughly 6 to 11 cycles. The authors tagged each cDNA molecule using a template-switch adaptor with 12 random nucleotides. TCRdb passed the 5' RACE reads through MiXCR, listing each CDR3 protein once. The data show hundreds of thousands of distinct CDR3 sequences, around three fifths seen once. Unmatched junction bases numbered 4, after V lost 0 bases and J lost 4 bases. The CDR3 is 15 amino acids. CDR1 is SGHRS, CDR2 YFSETQ, per germline.

The chain employs TRBV5-1 and TRBJ2-5, with 9 positions matching TRBD2. This receptor was obtained from a man aged 55 to 70 in good health. The sample was blood. CDR3 sequence reads: CASSLASGDGETQYF. The DNA for the CDR3 is TGCGCCAGCAGCTTGGCTAGCGGGGACGGAGAGACCCAGTACTTC.